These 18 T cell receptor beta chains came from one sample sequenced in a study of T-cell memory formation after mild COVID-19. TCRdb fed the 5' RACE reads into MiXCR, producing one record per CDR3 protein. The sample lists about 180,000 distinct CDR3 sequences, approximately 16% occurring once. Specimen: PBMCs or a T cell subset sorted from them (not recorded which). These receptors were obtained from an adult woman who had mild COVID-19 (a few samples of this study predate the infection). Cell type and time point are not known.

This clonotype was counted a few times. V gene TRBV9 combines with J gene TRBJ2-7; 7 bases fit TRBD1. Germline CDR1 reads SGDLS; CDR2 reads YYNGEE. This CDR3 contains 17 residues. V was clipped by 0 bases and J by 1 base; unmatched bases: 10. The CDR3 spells CASSVGLRGRGSYEQYF. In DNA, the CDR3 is TGTGCCAGCAGCGTAGGACTGAGGGGGCGCGGGTCCTACGAGCAGTACTTC. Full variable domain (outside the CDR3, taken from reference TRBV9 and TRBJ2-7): DSGVTQTPKHLITATGQRVTLRCSPRSGDLSVYWYQQSLDQGLQFLIQYYNGEERAKGNILERFSAQQFPDLHSELNLSSLELGDSALYFCASSVGLRGRGSYEQYFGPGTRLTVT.

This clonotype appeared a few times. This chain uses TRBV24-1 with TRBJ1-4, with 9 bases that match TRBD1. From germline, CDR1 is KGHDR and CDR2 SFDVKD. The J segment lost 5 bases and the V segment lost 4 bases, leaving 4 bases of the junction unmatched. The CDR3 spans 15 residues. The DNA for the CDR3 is TGTGCCACCAGTGACGGACAGGGGTTGAATGAAAAACTGTTTTTT. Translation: CATSDGQGLNEKLFF.

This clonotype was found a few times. The CDR3: CASSESRQINEKLFF. For the CDR3, the DNA is TGTGCCAGCAGTGAATCTAGACAGATTAATGAAAAACTGTTTTTT. The V gene is TRBV25-1, the J gene TRBJ1-4; D might be TRBD1 (5 bases). Germline assignment: CDR1 MGHDK and CDR2 SYGVNS. The CDR3 contains 15 residues. With 1 base removed from V and 4 bases from J, the gap between germline ends came to 10 bases.

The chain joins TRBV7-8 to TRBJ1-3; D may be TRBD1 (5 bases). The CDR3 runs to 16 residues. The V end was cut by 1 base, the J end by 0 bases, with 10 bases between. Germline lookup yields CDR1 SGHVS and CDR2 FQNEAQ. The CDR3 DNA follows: TGTGCCAGCAGCTTAGGGTCGGGGCTCTCTGGAAACACCATATATTTT. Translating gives CASSLGSGLSGNTIYF.

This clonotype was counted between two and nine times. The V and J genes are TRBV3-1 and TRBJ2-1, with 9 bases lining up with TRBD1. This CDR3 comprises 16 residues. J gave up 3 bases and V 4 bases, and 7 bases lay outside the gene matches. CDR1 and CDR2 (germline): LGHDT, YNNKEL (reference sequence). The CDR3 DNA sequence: TGTGCCAGCAGCCTCCGAGGGACAGGGCTCTACAATGAGCAGTTCTTC. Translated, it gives CASSLRGTGLYNEQFF.

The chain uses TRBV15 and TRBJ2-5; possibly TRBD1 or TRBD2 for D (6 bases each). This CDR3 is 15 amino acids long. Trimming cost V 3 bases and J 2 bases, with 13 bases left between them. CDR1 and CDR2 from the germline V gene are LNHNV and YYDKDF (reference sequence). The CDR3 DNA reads TGTGCCACCAGCAGGAGACTAGGGGGTCAAGAGACCCAGTACTTC. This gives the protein CATSRRLGGQETQYF.

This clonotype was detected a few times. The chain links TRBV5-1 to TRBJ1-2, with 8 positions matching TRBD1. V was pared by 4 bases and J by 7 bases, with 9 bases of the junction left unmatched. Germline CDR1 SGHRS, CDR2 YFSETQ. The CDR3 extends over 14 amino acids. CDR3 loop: CASSAGTGLGGYTF. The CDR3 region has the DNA TGCGCCAGCAGCGCAGGGACAGGTCTTGGTGGCTACACCTTC.

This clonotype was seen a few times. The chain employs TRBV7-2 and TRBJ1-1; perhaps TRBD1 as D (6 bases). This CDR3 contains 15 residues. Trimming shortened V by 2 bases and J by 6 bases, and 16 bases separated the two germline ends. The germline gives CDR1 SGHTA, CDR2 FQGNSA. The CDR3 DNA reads TGTGCCAGCAGCTTATTCAACAGGGTTGTAGCTGAAGCTTTCTTT. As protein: CASSLFNRVVAEAFF.

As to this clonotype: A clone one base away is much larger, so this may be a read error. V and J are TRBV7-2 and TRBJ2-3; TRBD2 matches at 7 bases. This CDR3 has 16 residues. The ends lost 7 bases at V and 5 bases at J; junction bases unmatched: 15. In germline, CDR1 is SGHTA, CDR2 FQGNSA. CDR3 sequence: CASIPMRRGLGDTQYF. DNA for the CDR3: TGTGCCAGCATCCCTATGAGGCGGGGGTTAGGAGATACGCAGTATTTT.

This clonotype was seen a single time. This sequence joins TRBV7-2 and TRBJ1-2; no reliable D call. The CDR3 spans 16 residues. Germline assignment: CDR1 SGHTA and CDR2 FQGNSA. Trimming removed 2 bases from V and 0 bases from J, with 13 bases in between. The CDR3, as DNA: TGTGCCAGCAGCTTAAGCGCCGCCACTCCTAACTATGGCTACACCTTC. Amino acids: CASSLSAATPNYGYTF.

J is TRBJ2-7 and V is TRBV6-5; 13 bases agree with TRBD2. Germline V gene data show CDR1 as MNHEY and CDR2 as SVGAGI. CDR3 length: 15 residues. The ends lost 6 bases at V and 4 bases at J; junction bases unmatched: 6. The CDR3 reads CASSSGTSGKYEQYF. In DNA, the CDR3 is TGTGCCAGCAGCTCCGGGACTAGCGGGAAATACGAGCAGTACTTC.

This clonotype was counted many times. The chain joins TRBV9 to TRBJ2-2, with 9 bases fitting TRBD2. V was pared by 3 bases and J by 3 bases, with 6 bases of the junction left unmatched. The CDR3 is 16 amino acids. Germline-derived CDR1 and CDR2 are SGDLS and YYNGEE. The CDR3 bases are TGTGCCAGCAGCGGCTTCAGCGGGAGGTACACCGGGGAGCTGTTTTTT. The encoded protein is CASSGFSGRYTGELFF.

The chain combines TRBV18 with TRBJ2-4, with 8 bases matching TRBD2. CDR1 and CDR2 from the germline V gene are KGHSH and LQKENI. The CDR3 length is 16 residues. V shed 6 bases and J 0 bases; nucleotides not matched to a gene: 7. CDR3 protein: CASSDRGGLAKNIQYF. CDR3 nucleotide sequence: TGTGCCAGCTCGGACCGCGGGGGGTTAGCCAAAAACATTCAGTACTTC.

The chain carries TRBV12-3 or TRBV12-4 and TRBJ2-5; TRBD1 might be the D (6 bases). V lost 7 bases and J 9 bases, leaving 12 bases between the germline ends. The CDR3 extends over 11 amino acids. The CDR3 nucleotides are TGTGCCAGCAACGGTTGGGGGCCCCAGTACTTC. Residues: CASNGWGPQYF.

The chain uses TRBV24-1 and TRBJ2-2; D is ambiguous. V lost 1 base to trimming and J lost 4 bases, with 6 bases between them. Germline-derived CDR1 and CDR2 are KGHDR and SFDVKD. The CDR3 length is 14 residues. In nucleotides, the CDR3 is TGTGCCACCAGTGATTTCCCAAGCACCGGGGAGCTGTTTTTT. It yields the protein CATSDFPSTGELFF.

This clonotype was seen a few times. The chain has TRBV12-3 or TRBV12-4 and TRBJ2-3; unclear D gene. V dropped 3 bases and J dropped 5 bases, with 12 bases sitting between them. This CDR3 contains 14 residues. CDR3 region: CASSLGRGGDTQYF. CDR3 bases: TGTGCCAGCAGTTTGGGTAGAGGTGGAGATACGCAGTATTTT.

CDR3 amino acids: CASSLDSGTRDEQFF. The CDR3 DNA reads TGTGCCAGCAGCTTAGACAGTGGGACTAGGGATGAGCAGTTCTTC. The rearrangement uses TRBV7-2 and TRBJ2-1; 8 bases align to TRBD2. Losses at the gene ends were 1 base for V and 8 bases for J; bases not matched to a gene: 7. The CDR3 extends over 15 amino acids. Germline lookup yields CDR1 SGHTA and CDR2 FQGNSA. The variable domain in full, completed from reference TRBV7-2 and TRBJ2-1, reads GAGVSQSPSNKVTEKGKDVELRCDPISGHTALYWYRQSLGQGLEFLIYFQGNSAPDKSGLPSDRFSAERTGGSVSTLTIQRTQQEDSAVYLCASSLDSGTRDEQFFGPGTRLTVL.

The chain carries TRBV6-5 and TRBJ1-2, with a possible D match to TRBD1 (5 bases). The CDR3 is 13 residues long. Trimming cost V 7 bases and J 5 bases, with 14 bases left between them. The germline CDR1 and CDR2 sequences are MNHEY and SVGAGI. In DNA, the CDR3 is TGTGCCAGCAAAGGGCAGGGCCCGTATGGCTACACCTTC. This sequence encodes CASKGQGPYGYTF.